The TCR beta chain under discussion was sequenced for a study of beta chain features in type 1 diabetes. Comment on this clone: Its target is not known. This specimen includes other DNA sequences encoding the same CDR3.

Whole-study findings and limits: TCRB CDR3s were moderately but significantly shorter in Type 1 diabetes patients in all four CD4+ subsets. The similarity of naive, central memory and Treg TCRB repertoires appeared greater among patients than among healthy donors.

Reverse transcription of all isolated RNA meant that expressed TCRB transcripts were sequenced. The average read count of naive, central memory and regulatory T cell samples was some 3.8 million. Clones were sequenced by immunoSEQ multiplex PCR, and TCRdb holds only the in-frame ones, with some missing. The table includes a few hundred thousand clones, approximately 14% detected once. Donors underwent one heparinised blood draw, approximately 120 mL on average. CDR3 size: 14 residues. The germline CDR1 and CDR2 sequences are SGHRS and YFSETQ. The V segment lost 1 base and the J segment 5 bases; nucleotides outside the gene matches: 3.

The TCR sequence derives from a young man in good health. V is TRBV5-1 and J is TRBJ2-5; the match to TRBD1 covers 9 bases. Sequenced material: central memory CD4+ T cells from blood. The CDR3 nucleotides read TGCGCCAGCAGCTTGACAGGGGGCGCGGAGACCCAGTACTTC. This translates into CASSLTGGAETQYF.